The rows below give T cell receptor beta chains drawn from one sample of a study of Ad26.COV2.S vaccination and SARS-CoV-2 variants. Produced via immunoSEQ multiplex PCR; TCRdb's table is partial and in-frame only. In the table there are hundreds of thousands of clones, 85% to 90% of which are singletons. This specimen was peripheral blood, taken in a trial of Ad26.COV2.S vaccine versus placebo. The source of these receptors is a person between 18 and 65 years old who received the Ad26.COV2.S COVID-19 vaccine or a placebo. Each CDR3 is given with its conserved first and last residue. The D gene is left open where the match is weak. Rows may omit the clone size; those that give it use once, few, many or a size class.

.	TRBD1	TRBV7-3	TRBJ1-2	TGTGCCAGCAGCCCGGGTAGGGGGCATGGCTACACCTTC	CASSPGRGHGYTF
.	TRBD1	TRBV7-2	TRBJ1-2	TGTGCCAGCAGCTTATTTGGCCGGCTCGAGGGGGCCGGTGGCTACACCTTC	CASSLFGRLEGAGGYTF
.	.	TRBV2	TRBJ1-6	TGTGCCAGCTCCCGCGGGCAGGGGTCACCCCTCCACTTT	CASSRGQGSPLHF
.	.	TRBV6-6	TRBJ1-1	TGTGCCAGCTCCCCCCAGGCGGGCAACACTGAAGCTTTCTTT	CASSPQAGNTEAFF
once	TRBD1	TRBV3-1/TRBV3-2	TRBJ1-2	TGTGCCAGCAGCCAAGCCGGACAGGCTGGCTACACCTTC	CASSQAGQAGYTF
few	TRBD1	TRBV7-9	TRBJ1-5	TGTGCCAGCAGCTCCGGGACAGGGCGCAATCAGCCCCAGCATTTT	CASSSGTGRNQPQHF
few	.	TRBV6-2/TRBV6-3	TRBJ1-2	TGTGCCAGCAGCTTCGCTGTCTCCGGTGGCTACACCTTC	CASSFAVSGGYTF
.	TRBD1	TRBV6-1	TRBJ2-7	TGTGCCAGCAGTGAAGTTGGACAGGGAAACTACGAGCAGTACTTC	CASSEVGQGNYEQYF
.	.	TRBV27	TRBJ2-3	TGTGCCAGCAGTTTATTGGGCGACACCACAGATACGCAGTATTTT	CASSLLGDTTDTQYF
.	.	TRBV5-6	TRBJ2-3	TGTGCCAGCAGCTCTACTGTAGGGACTCTAAGCACAGATACGCAGTATTTT	CASSSTVGTLSTDTQYF
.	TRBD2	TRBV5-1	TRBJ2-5	TGCGCCAGCAGCTTGCTAGCGGCAAAAGAGACCCAGTACTTC	CASSLLAAKETQYF
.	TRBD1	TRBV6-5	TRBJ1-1	TGTGCCGCCAGCCCTTCGACAGGGTACACTGAAGCTTTCTTT	CAASPSTGYTEAFF
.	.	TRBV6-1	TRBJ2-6	TGTGCCAGCAGTGTCCAGGGGCCGTCCTACTCTGGGGCCAACGTCCTGACTTTC	CASSVQGPSYSGANVLTF
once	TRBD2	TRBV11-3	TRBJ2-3	TGTGCCAGCAGCTTAGGCGGGGGGGGTAATACAGATACGCAGTATTTT	CASSLGGGGNTDTQYF
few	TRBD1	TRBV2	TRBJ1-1	TGTGCCAGTAGAAAAGACAGGGACATTGAAGCTTTCTTT	CASRKDRDIEAFF
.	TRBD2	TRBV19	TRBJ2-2	TGTGCCAGTACCCCCGTTACTAGCGGGAGTTGGGACACCGGGGAGCTGTTTTTT	CASTPVTSGSWDTGELFF
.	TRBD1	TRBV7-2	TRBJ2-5	TGTGCCAGCAGCACGACGGGACAGGGGGTAGGGACCCAGTACTTC	CASSTTGQGVGTQYF
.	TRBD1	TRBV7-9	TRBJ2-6	TGTGCCAGCAGCGAACCCGGACAGGGGGCGGTATCTGGGGCCAACGTCCTGACTTTC	CASSEPGQGAVSGANVLTF
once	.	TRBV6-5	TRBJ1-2	TGTGCCAGCAGCCGAGGCGTTCTTCCCTACTATGGCTACACCTTC	CASSRGVLPYYGYTF
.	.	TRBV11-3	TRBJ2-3	TGTGCCAGCAGCTTAGACCCGACACGGACGGATACGCAGTATTTT	CASSLDPTRTDTQYF
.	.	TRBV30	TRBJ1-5	TGTGCCTGGAATGGGGGCGGCAATCAGCCCCAGCATTTT	CAWNGGGNQPQHF
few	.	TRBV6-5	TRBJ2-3	TGTGCCAGCAGCTTACCCGCTAGCACAGATACGCAGTATTTT	CASSLPASTDTQYF
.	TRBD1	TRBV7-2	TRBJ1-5	TGTGCCAGCAGCTTAGTAGCCAGGGGGAGCAATCAGCCCCAGCATTTT	CASSLVARGSNQPQHF
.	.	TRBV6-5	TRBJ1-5	TGTGCCAGCAGTTCAGGTGGAGGAGTCAATCAGCCCCAGCATTTT	CASSSGGGVNQPQHF
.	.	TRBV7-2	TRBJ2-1	TGTGCCACCTCAACCCCCACATACAATGAGCAGTTCTTC	CATSTPTYNEQFF
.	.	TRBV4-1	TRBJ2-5	TGCGCCAGCAGCCTCACGGCCGACATGCGGAGGCAAGAGACCCAGTACTTC	CASSLTADMRRQETQYF
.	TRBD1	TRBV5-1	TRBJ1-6	TGCGCCAGCAGGACCGGGACAGGGGCCGGGCCCCTCCACTTT	CASRTGTGAGPLHF
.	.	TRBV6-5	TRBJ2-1	TGTGCCAGCAGTTCCCGACAGTCCAATGAGCAGTTCTTC	CASSSRQSNEQFF
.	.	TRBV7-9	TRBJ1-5	TGTGCCAGCAGCTTACAATCTGGTCAGCCCCAGCATTTT	CASSLQSGQPQHF
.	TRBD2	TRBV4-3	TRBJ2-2	TGCGCCAGCAGCCAACTAGCGGGGGGGAACACCGGGGAGCTGTTTTTT	CASSQLAGGNTGELFF
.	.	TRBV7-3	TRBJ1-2	TGTGCCAGCAGCCCTAACGGGGTGGGTGGTGGCTACACCTTC	CASSPNGVGGGYTF
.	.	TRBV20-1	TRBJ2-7	TGCAGTGCTACATTCGACGAGCAGTACTTC	CSATFDEQYF
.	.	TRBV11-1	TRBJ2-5	TGTGCCAGCAGCCGCCGCCTCTTCGGGCAAGAGACCCAGTACTTC	CASSRRLFGQETQYF
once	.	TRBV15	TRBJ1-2	TGTGCCACCAGCAGATTCCTAGGGACCAACTATGGCTACACCTTC	CATSRFLGTNYGYTF
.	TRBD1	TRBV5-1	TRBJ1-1	TGCGCCAGCAGCCGGACAGGGTCAAGTGAAGCTTTCTTT	CASSRTGSSEAFF
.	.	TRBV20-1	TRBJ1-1	TGCAGTGCTAGTCTGGACATACCTGAAGCTTTCTTT	CSASLDIPEAFF
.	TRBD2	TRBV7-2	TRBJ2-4	TGTGCCAGCAGCTTAGCGGGGGGGATTCAGTACTTC	CASSLAGGIQYF
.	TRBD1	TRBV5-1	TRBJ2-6	TGCGCCAGCAGCTTGCAGGGGGTTGCTGGGGCCAACGTCCTGACTTTC	CASSLQGVAGANVLTF
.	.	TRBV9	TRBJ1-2	TGTGCCAGCAGGAAGGGTAGGCGGCAGGGTGGCGATGGCTACACCTTC	CASRKGRRQGGDGYTF
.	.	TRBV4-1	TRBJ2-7	TGCGCCAGCAGCCAAGGCCCCAAGTACGAGCAGTACTTC	CASSQGPKYEQYF
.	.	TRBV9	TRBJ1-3	TGTGCCAGCTCAGGTCGCAACTCTGGAAACACCATATATTTT	CASSGRNSGNTIYF
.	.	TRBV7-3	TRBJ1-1	TGTGCCAGCAGCTTAACGACGGCAGACACTGAAGCTTTCTTT	CASSLTTADTEAFF
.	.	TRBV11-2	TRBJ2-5	TGTGCCAGCAGCTTAGATACCGGTTCCGAGACCCAGTACTTC	CASSLDTGSETQYF
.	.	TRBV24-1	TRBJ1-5	TGTGCCACCAGTGCAGGGGGCAATCAGCCCCAGCATTTT	CATSAGGNQPQHF
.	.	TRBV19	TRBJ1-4	TGTGCCAGTAAGAAAGTGGGAGTGTCGAATGAAAAACTGTTTTTT	CASKKVGVSNEKLFF
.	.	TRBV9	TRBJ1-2	TGTGCCAGCAGCGTGGGCGACTACTATGGCTACACCTTC	CASSVGDYYGYTF
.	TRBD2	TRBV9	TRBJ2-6	TGTGCCAGCAGCGTAGTACTAGCGAAGCCTGGGGCCAACGTCCTGACTTTC	CASSVVLAKPGANVLTF
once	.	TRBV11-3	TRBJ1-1	TGTGCCAGCAGCTTAATCCGGACAGCCCTCTTCACTGAAGCTTTCTTT	CASSLIRTALFTEAFF
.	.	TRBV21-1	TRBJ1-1	TGTGCCAGCAGCTCCTGTCGGGGGGCTTGCGACACTGAAGCTTTCTTT	CASSSCRGACDTEAFF
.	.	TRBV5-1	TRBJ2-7	TGCGCCAGCAGCTTGAACCCGGACAGCTACGAGCAGTACTTC	CASSLNPDSYEQYF
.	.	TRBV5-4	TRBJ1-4	TGTGCCAGCAGTAATGACCTCGGACAGAATGAAAAACTGTTTTTT	CASSNDLGQNEKLFF
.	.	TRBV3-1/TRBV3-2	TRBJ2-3	TGTGCCAGCAGCCCAAGGGCAGCCATCGTCACAGATACGCAGTATTTT	CASSPRAAIVTDTQYF